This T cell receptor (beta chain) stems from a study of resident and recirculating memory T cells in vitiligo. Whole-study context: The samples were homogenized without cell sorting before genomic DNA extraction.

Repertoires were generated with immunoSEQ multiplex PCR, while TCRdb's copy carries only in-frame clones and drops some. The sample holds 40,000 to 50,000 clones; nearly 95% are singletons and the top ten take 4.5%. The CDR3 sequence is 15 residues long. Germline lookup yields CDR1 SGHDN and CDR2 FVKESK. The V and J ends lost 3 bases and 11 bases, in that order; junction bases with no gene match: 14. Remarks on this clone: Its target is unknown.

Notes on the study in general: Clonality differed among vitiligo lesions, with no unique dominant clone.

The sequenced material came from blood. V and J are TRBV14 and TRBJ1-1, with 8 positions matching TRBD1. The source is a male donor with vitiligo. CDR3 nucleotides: TGTGCCAGCAGCCACGACAGGGGCGGGATGAAAAGGGCTTTCTTT. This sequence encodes CASSHDRGGMKRAFF.